Listed below are T cell receptor beta chains from one sample, sequenced in a study of blood T cells in healthy people across ages. One entry per CDR3 protein results from TCRdb running MiXCR on the 5' RACE reads. The sample includes some 900,000 distinct CDR3 sequences, roughly 43% of them seen just once. The sample was blood. The receptor set was obtained from a man aged 30 to 45 in good health. Both conserved end residues are part of each CDR3. Fields, in order: V gene, D gene, clone size, J gene, CDR3 protein, CDR3 DNA. A D gene is named only where the DNA matches it firmly. Expanded clones are given a class, and other clones once, few, many or no size at all.

>TRBV20-1|TRBD1|NA|TRBJ1-2
CSASLDRGVYGYTF
TGCAGTGCTAGTCTCGACAGGGGGGTATATGGCTACACCTTC
>TRBV28|TRBD2|NA|TRBJ2-1
CASSLLSGGAVDNEQFF
TGTGCCAGCAGTTTGCTATCCGGGGGGGCAGTAGACAATGAGCAGTTCTTC
>TRBV6-6|TRBD1|NA|TRBJ2-3
CASSRTGRETDTQYF
TGTGCCAGCAGTCGGACAGGGCGAGAGACAGATACGCAGTATTTT
>TRBV11-2|TRBD2|NA|TRBJ2-5
CASSLGRGGYQETQYF
TGTGCCAGCAGCTTGGGGCGCGGGGGGTACCAAGAGACCCAGTACTTC
>TRBV3-1|NA|NA|TRBJ2-1
CASSQATYNEQFF
TGTGCCAGCAGCCAAGCCACCTACAATGAGCAGTTCTTC
>TRBV7-2|NA|NA|TRBJ2-2
CASSPDKNTGELFF
TGTGCCAGCAGCCCTGACAAGAACACCGGGGAGCTGTTTTTT
>TRBV6-1|TRBD1|few|TRBJ1-5
CASTPQGGQNQPQHF
TGTGCCAGCACCCCACAAGGGGGACAGAATCAGCCCCAGCATTTT
>TRBV3-1|TRBD2|NA|TRBJ2-5
CASSHRDYSRQQYF
TGTGCCAGCAGCCACCGGGACTATTCCCGCCAGCAGTACTTC
>TRBV12-3/TRBV12-4|NA|NA|TRBJ2-7
CASQPALITEQYF
TGTGCCAGCCAACCAGCCCTCATTACGGAGCAGTACTTC
>TRBV7-9|TRBD1|NA|TRBJ2-2
CASSFGTGADGELFF
TGTGCCAGCAGCTTCGGGACAGGGGCGGACGGGGAGCTGTTTTTT
>TRBV24-1|TRBD1|few|TRBJ2-1
CATSHRGFFDEQFF
TGTGCCACCTCTCACAGGGGCTTTTTTGATGAGCAGTTCTTC
>TRBV29-1|TRBD2|few|TRBJ2-7
CSAERGDSYEQYF
TGCAGCGCTGAGCGGGGAGATTCCTACGAGCAGTACTTC
>TRBV5-1|TRBD1|NA|TRBJ2-1
CASSIVGQAYNEQFF
TGCGCCAGCAGCATAGTGGGACAGGCCTACAATGAGCAGTTCTTC
>TRBV5-1|TRBD2|NA|TRBJ2-5
CASSLDSGYQETQYF
TGCGCCAGCAGCTTGGATAGCGGGTACCAAGAGACCCAGTACTTC
>TRBV12-3/TRBV12-4|NA|few|TRBJ1-1
CASTPGVADTEAFF
TGTGCCAGCACCCCCGGGGTGGCGGACACTGAAGCTTTCTTT
>TRBV5-1|TRBD1|NA|TRBJ2-6
CASSRKTGTGYKVGSISGANVLTF
TGCGCCAGCAGCCGGAAAACCGGGACAGGCTATAAAGTGGGATCTATCTCTGGGGCCAACGTCCTGACTTTC
>TRBV28|NA|few|TRBJ2-1
CASSFRDGRNEQFF
TGTGCCAGCAGTTTCCGGGACGGGAGAAATGAGCAGTTCTTC
>TRBV20-1|TRBD2|few|TRBJ2-3
CSAREPAGYSTDTQYF
TGCAGTGCTAGAGAGCCAGCGGGGTACAGCACAGATACGCAGTATTTT
>TRBV12-3/TRBV12-4|NA|NA|TRBJ1-5
CASSHVGGGNQPQHF
TGTGCCAGCAGTCACGTCGGAGGCGGCAATCAGCCCCAGCATTTT
>TRBV25-1|NA|NA|TRBJ1-4
CASSEGGRAEKLFF
TGTGCCAGCAGTGAAGGGGGAAGAGCTGAAAAACTGTTTTTT
>TRBV10-3|NA|NA|TRBJ2-7
CASVSDRSGYEQYF
TGTGCCAGCGTGAGTGACAGGTCCGGCTACGAGCAGTACTTC
>TRBV14|NA|NA|TRBJ2-1
CASSQMGREVFGEQFF
TGTGCCAGCAGCCAGATGGGCAGGGAAGTTTTCGGTGAGCAGTTCTTC
>TRBV3-1|TRBD2|NA|TRBJ2-7
CASSHHGIRTSESPYEQYF
TGTGCCAGCAGCCACCACGGGATACGGACTAGCGAGTCACCCTACGAGCAGTACTTC
>TRBV29-1|NA|many|TRBJ1-2
CSVTGGANYGYTF
TGCAGCGTGACGGGGGGCGCAAACTATGGCTACACCTTC
>TRBV7-3|NA|NA|TRBJ2-3
CASSLTDGTQYF
TGTGCCAGCAGCTTAACTGACGGTACGCAGTATTTT
>TRBV7-3|TRBD2|NA|TRBJ2-1
CASSLSPGGPWNEQFF
TGTGCCAGCAGCTTAAGCCCGGGGGGGCCTTGGAATGAGCAGTTCTTC
>TRBV6-1|NA|NA|TRBJ1-5
CAAKLQDQPQHF
TGTGCCGCGAAACTTCAGGATCAGCCCCAGCATTTT
>TRBV4-1|TRBD2|once|TRBJ2-7
CASSPEAGAVYNEQYF
TGCGCCAGCAGCCCCGAAGCGGGGGCCGTATACAATGAGCAGTACTTC
>TRBV29-1|NA|few|TRBJ2-1
CSVESLQREQFF
TGCAGCGTTGAATCTCTACAGAGAGAGCAGTTCTTC
>TRBV9|NA|NA|TRBJ2-1
CASSAFNNEQFF
TGTGCCAGCAGCGCCTTTAACAATGAGCAGTTCTTC
>TRBV6-1|TRBD2|few|TRBJ2-1
CASSESASGGSEQFF
TGTGCCAGCAGTGAATCGGCTAGCGGGGGCAGTGAGCAGTTCTTC
>TRBV7-9|TRBD1|NA|TRBJ1-1
CASSLGQGAFYTEAFF
TGTGCCAGCAGCTTAGGACAGGGGGCCTTTTACACTGAAGCTTTCTTT
>TRBV12-3/TRBV12-4|NA|few|TRBJ1-1
CASTRGPEAFF
TGTGCCAGCACCCGAGGTCCTGAAGCTTTCTTT
>TRBV6-1|NA|NA|TRBJ2-7
CASSGFGTLEPYEQYF
TGTGCCAGCAGTGGATTTGGTACTTTGGAACCCTACGAGCAGTACTTC
>TRBV25-1|NA|few|TRBJ2-3
CASSDRLDFEDTQYF
TGTGCCAGCAGTGACCGACTGGATTTTGAGGATACGCAGTATTTT
>TRBV4-3|NA|NA|TRBJ1-1
CASSLFPDTEAFF
TGCGCCAGCAGCCTATTCCCGGACACTGAAGCTTTCTTT
>TRBV7-9|NA|NA|TRBJ1-5
CASSFEGQPQHF
TGTGCCAGCAGCTTTGAGGGGCAGCCCCAGCATTTT
>TRBV7-3|NA|NA|TRBJ1-1
CASSLGPQRKNTEAFF
TGTGCCAGCAGCCTAGGGCCACAGAGAAAGAACACTGAAGCTTTCTTT
>TRBV7-2|TRBD1|once|TRBJ1-3
CASSLQGAGGNTIYF
TGTGCCAGCAGCTTACAGGGGGCTGGTGGAAACACCATATATTTT
>TRBV5-1|NA|few|TRBJ1-1
CASSRKTDGTNTEAFF
TGCGCCAGCAGCCGCAAAACGGACGGAACAAACACTGAAGCTTTCTTT
>TRBV10-2|TRBD2|NA|TRBJ2-5
CATKGRGAQETQYF
TGCGCCACCAAAGGGCGGGGGGCCCAAGAGACCCAGTACTTC
>TRBV28|NA|NA|TRBJ2-7
CASSGAGTSLLEQYF
TGTGCCAGCAGTGGGGCTGGCACATCACTACTCGAGCAGTACTTC
>TRBV4-1|TRBD2|few|TRBJ2-1
CASSVPTSGGANEQFF
TGCGCCAGCAGCGTTCCGACTAGCGGGGGGGCGAATGAGCAGTTCTTC
>TRBV6-1|TRBD1|once|TRBJ1-2
CAGTGVRYGYTF
TGTGCCGGAACAGGGGTCAGGTATGGCTACACCTTC
>TRBV4-3|TRBD2|NA|TRBJ2-1
CASSQDFGGALWNEQFF
TGCGCCAGCAGCCAAGATTTCGGGGGGGCCCTTTGGAATGAGCAGTTCTTC
>TRBV7-9|TRBD2|NA|TRBJ2-3
CASSSDSGALTDTQYF
TGTGCCAGCAGCTCGGATAGCGGGGCCCTCACAGATACGCAGTATTTT
>TRBV10-3|NA|NA|TRBJ1-2
CASSDMGALTF
TGTGCCAGCAGTGATATGGGGGCCCTCACCTTC